This T cell receptor beta chain originates from a study of T cell changes during pregnancy in multiple sclerosis. The V gene's germline CDR1 is SGHTA and CDR2 FQGNSA. This CDR3 comprises 13 residues. The V and J ends lost 5 bases and 4 bases, in that order; junction bases with no gene match: 2. Profiling relied on immunoSEQ multiplex PCR, and the TCRdb table lists in-frame clones only, not all of them. Of some 58,000 clones in the sample, 96% were seen once. The TCR originated in a female donor with multiple sclerosis, enrolled in a pregnancy study. J is TRBJ1-1 and V is TRBV7-2; 9 positions match TRBD1. This material consisted of CD8+ T cells from peripheral blood mononuclear cells, taken after pregnancy. The CDR3, as DNA: TGTGCCAGCAGCCCGACAGGGGGCACTGAAGCTTTCTTT. Encoded protein: CASSPTGGTEAFF. The complete variable domain, with remaining parts taken from reference TRBV7-2 and TRBJ1-1, reads GAGVSQSPSNKVTEKGKDVELRCDPISGHTALYWYRQSLGQGLEFLIYFQGNSAPDKSGLPSDRFSAERTGGSVSTLTIQRTQQEDSAVYLCASSPTGGTEAFFGQGTRLTVV.